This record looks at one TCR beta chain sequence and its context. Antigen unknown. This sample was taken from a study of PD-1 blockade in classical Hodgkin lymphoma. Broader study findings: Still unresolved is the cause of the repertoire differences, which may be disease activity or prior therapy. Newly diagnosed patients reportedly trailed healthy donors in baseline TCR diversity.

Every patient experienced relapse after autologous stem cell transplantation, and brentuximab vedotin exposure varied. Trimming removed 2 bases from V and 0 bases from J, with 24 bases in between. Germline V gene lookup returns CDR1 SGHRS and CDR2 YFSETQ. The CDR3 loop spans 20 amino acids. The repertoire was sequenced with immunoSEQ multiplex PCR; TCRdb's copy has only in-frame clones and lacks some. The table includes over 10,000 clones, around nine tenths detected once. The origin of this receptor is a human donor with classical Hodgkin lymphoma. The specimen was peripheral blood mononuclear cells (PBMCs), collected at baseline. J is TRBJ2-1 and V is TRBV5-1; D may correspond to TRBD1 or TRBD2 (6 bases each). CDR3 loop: CASSLGRGGGQRYSYNEQFF. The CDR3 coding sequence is TGCGCCAGCAGCTTAGGGCGGGGTGGGGGCCAGCGCTACTCCTACAATGAGCAGTTCTTC.